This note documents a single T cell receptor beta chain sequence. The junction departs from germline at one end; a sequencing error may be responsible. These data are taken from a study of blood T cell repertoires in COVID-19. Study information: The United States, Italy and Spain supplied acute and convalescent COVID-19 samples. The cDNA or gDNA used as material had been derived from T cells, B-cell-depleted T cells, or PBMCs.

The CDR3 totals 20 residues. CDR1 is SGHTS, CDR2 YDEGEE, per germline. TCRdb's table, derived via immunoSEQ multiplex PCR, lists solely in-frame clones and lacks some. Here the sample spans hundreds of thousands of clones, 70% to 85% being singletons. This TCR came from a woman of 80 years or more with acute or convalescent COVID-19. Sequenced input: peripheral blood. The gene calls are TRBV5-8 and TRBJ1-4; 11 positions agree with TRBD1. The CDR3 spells CASNLVDRGRPSATNEKLFF. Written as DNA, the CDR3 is TGTGCCAGCAACTTGGTGGACAGGGGGCGGCCATCTGCAACTAATGAAAAACTGTTTTTT. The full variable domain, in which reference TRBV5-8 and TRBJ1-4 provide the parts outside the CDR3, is EAGVTQSPTHLIKTRGQQATLRCSPISGHTSVYWYQQALGLGLQFLLWYDEGEERNRGNFPPRFSGRQFPNYSSELNVNALELEDSALYLCASNLVDRGRPSATNEKLFFGSGTQLSVL.